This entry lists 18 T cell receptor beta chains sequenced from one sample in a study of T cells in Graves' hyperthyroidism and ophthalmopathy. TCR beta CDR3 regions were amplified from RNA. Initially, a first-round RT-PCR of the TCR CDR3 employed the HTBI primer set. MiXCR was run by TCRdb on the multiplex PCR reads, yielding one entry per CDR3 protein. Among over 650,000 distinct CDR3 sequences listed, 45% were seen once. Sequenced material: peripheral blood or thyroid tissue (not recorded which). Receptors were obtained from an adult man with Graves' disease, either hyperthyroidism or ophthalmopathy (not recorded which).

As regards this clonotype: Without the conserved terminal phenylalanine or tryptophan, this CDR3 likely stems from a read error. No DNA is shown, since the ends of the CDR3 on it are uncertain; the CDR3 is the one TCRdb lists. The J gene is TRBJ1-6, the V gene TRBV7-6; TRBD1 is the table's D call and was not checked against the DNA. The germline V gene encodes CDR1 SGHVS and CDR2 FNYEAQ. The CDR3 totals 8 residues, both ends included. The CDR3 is CASRGGGR.

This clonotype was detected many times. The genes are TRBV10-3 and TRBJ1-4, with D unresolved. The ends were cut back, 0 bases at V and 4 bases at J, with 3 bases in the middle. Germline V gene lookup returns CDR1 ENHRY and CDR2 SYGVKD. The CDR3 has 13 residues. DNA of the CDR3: TGTGCCATCAGTGAGTCGAGTAATGAAAAACTGTTTTTT. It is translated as CAISESSNEKLFF.

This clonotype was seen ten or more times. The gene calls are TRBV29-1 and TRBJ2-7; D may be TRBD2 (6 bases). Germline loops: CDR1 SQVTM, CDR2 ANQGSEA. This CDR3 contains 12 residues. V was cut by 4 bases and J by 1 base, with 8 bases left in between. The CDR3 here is CSVGGDSYEQYF. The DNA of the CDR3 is TGCAGCGTTGGCGGGGATTCCTACGAGCAGTACTTC.

CDR3 residues: CASSWQENEKLFF. CDR3 DNA sequence: TGTGCCAGCAGTTGGCAGGAGAATGAAAAACTGTTTTTT. The V call is TRBV11-2, the J call TRBJ1-4; D unclear. CDR3 length: 13 amino acids. V was cut by 6 bases and J by 5 bases, with 10 bases left in between. The germline V gene has CDR1 SGHAT and CDR2 FQNNGV.

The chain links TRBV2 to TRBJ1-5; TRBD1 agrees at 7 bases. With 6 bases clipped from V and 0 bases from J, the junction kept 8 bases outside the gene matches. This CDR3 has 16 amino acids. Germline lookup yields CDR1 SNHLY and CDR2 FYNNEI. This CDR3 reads CASRVIGTDSNQPQHF. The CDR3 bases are TGTGCCAGCAGGGTGATCGGGACAGATAGCAATCAGCCCCAGCATTTT.

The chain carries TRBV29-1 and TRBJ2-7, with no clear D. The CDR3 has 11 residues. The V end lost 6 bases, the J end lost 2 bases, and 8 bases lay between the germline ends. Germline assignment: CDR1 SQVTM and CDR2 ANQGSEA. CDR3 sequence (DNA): TGCAGCGTAGCGACGACCTACGAGCAGTACTTC. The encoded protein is CSVATTYEQYF.

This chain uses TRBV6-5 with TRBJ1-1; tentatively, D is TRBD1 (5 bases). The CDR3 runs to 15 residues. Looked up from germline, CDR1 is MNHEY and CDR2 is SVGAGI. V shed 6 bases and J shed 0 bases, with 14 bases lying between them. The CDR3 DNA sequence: TGTGCCAGCAGCTTAGGGGCGGACATGAACACTGAAGCTTTCTTT. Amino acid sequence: CASSLGADMNTEAFF.

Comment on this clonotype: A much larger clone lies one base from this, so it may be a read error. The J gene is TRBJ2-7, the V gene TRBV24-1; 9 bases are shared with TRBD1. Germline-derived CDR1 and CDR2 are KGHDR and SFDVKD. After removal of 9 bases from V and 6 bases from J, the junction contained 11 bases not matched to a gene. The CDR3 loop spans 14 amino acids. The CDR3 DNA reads TGTGCCACCTACCGGGACAGGGATGTTCGCGAGCAGTACTTC. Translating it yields CATYRDRDVREQYF.

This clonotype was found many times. CDR3 nucleotides: TGTGCCAGCAGCCCCAGGTCCGTATCTGGGGCCAACGTCCTGACTTTC. Its protein is CASSPRSVSGANVLTF. The chain links TRBV7-8 to TRBJ2-6; no clear D gene. Germline lookup yields CDR1 SGHVS and CDR2 FQNEAQ. The V and J ends lost 5 bases and 1 base respectively, with 12 bases between them. The CDR3 totals 16 residues.

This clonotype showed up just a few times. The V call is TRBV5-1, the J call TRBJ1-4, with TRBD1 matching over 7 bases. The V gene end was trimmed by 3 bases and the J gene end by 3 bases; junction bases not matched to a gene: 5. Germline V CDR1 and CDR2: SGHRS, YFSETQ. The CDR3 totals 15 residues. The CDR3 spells CASSSNRGPNEKLFF. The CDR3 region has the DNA TGCGCCAGCAGCTCGAACAGGGGACCTAATGAAAAACTGTTTTTT.

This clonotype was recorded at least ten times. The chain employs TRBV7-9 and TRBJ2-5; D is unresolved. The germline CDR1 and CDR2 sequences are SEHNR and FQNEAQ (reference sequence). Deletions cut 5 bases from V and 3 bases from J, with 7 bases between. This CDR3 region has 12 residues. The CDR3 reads CASSTSEETQYF. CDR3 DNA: TGTGCCAGCAGCACCTCCGAAGAGACCCAGTACTTC.

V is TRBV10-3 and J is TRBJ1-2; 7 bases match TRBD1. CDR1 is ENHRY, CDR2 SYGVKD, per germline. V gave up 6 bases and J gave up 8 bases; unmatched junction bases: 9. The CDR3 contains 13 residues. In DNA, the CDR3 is TGTGCCATCAGACCAGGGGGGTCCGCCGGCTACACCTTC. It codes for CAIRPGGSAGYTF.

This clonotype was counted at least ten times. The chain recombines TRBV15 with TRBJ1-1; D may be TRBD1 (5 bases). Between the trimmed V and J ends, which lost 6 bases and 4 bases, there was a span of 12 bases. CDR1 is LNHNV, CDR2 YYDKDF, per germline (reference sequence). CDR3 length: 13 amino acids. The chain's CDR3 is CATRTQRGTEAFF. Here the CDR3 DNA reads TGTGCCACCAGAACTCAGAGGGGCACTGAAGCTTTCTTT.

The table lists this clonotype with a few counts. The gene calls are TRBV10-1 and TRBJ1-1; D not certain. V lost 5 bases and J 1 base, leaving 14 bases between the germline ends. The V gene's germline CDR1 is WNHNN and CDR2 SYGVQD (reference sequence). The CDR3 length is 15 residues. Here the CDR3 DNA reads TGCGCCAGCAGTCGTGTACTGGGGAAGAACACTGAAGCTTTCTTT. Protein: CASSRVLGKNTEAFF.

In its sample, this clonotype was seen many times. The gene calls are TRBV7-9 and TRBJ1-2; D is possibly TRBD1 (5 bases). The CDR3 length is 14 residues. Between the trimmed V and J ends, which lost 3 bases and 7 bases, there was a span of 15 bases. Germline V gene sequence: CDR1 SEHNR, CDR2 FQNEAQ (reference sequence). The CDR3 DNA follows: TGTGCCAGCAGCTTCGACGCCAGGGCGTTTGGCTACACCTTC. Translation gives CASSFDARAFGYTF.

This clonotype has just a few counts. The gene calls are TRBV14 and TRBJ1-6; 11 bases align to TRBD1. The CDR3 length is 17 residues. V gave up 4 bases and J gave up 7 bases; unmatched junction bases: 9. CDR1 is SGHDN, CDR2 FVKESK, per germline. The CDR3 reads CASSPPGQGVYNSPLHF. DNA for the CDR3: TGTGCCAGCAGCCCTCCGGGACAGGGGGTCTACAATTCACCCCTCCACTTT.

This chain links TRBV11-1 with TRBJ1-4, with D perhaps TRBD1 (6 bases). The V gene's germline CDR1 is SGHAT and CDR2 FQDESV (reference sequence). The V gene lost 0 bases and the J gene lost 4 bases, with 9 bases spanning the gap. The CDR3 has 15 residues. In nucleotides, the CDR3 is TGTGCCAGCAGCTTAGCGACAGGAGTTAATGAAAAACTGTTTTTT. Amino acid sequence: CASSLATGVNEKLFF.

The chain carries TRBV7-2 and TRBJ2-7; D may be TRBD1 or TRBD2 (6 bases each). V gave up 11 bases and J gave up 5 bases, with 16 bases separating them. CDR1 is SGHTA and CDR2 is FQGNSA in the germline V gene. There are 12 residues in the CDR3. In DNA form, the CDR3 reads TGTGCCCTCGGAGGGGGGATGAACGAGCAGTACTTC. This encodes CALGGGMNEQYF.